Below, 15 T cell receptor beta chains from the same sample are listed, as sequenced in a study of blood T cell repertoires in COVID-19. Assay: immunoSEQ multiplex PCR; the TCRdb copy retains only in-frame clones and omits some. The table records 130,000 or so clones, approximately 88% of them present only once. Sequencing input: peripheral blood. The receptors were sampled from a man between 65 and 85 years old with active COVID-19.

The genes are TRBV6-6 and TRBJ2-7, with TRBD1 matching 7 bases. Germline CDR1 MNHNY, CDR2 SVGAGI (reference sequence). Losses at the gene ends were 8 bases for V and 2 bases for J; bases not matched to a gene: 12. This CDR3 has 15 amino acids. The DNA for the CDR3 is TGTGCCAGCGCAGAACCCGGGACAGCCGCCTACGAGCAGTACTTC. Translated: CASAEPGTAAYEQYF.

The J gene is TRBJ2-7, the V gene TRBV3-1 (or the pseudogene TRBV3-2); D is perhaps TRBD2 (6 bases). CDR1 and CDR2 from the germline V gene are LGHDT and YNNKEL (reference sequence). The V gene lost 4 bases and the J gene lost 2 bases, with 12 bases spanning the gap. This CDR3 comprises 14 residues. CDR3 sequence reads: CASSPDGRPYEQYF. As DNA, the CDR3 is TGTGCCAGCAGCCCCGACGGGAGACCCTACGAGCAGTACTTC.

V and J are TRBV30 and TRBJ1-5; the D gene is possibly TRBD1 (5 bases). The length of the CDR3 is 15 residues. Germline V gene lookup returns CDR1 GTSNPN and CDR2 SVGIG (reference sequence). The V end was cut by 2 bases, the J end by 0 bases, with 11 bases between. The CDR3 region has the DNA TGTGCCTGGAGTACGGGGGGGGTTAGCAATCAGCCCCAGCATTTT. Its translation is CAWSTGGVSNQPQHF.

The chain carries TRBV6-5 and TRBJ1-1, with 7 bases aligning to TRBD1. The CDR3 is 14 amino acids. V was clipped by 5 bases and J by 9 bases; unmatched bases: 12. Germline lookup yields CDR1 MNHEY and CDR2 SVGAGI. The CDR3 bases are TGTGCCAGCAGTACCCGACAGGGCTCCGCGCAAGCTTTCTTT. The encoded protein is CASSTRQGSAQAFF.

This clone was counted between two and nine times. V usage is TRBV9 and J usage is TRBJ2-3; the match to TRBD1 covers 7 bases. CDR3 length equals 15 residues. Per the germline V gene, CDR1 is SGDLS and CDR2 is YYNGEE. V lost 0 bases to trimming and J lost 1 base; unmatched junction nucleotides: 2. For the CDR3, the DNA is TGTGCCAGCAGCGTAGAGGGGGCTGGCACAGATACGCAGTATTTT. It specifies CASSVEGAGTDTQYF.

The chain recombines TRBV5-5 with TRBJ1-4; D call uncertain. The V end lost 0 bases, the J end lost 2 bases, and 8 bases lay between the germline ends. Germline V gene sequence: CDR1 SGHKS, CDR2 YYEKEE (reference sequence). CDR3 length: 15 residues. The CDR3 spells CASSLAPRTNEKLFF. Written as DNA, the CDR3 is TGTGCCAGCAGCTTGGCCCCACGGACTAATGAAAAACTGTTTTTT.

The chain joins TRBV2 to TRBJ2-3, with D possibly matching TRBD1 (5 bases). Germline CDR1 and CDR2: SNHLY and FYNNEI. V lost 7 bases and J lost 4, with 12 bases in between. The CDR3 extends over 13 amino acids. CDR3 nucleotide sequence: TGTGCCAGCACGACAGTAGGATCAGATACGCAGTATTTT. This sequence encodes CASTTVGSDTQYF.

The chain links TRBV12-3 or TRBV12-4 to TRBJ1-5; D is ambiguous. This CDR3 comprises 13 residues. V gave up 3 bases and J gave up 4 bases, with 7 bases separating them. CDR3 loop: CASSFTTNQPQHF. Here the CDR3 DNA reads TGTGCCAGCAGTTTCACAACGAATCAGCCCCAGCATTTT.

The chain couples TRBV11-2 to TRBJ2-3; D gene unclear. The CDR3 consists of 15 residues. Trimming left V 0 bases short and J 2 bases short, with 9 bases between. Germline CDR1 and CDR2: SGHAT and FQNNGV. This CDR3 reads CASSLDVGTTDTQYF. The CDR3 nucleotides read TGTGCCAGCAGCTTAGACGTCGGTACCACAGATACGCAGTATTTT.

The chain carries TRBV24-1 and TRBJ2-7; TRBD2 matches at 7 bases. V was clipped by 4 bases and J by 0 bases; unmatched bases: 8. The CDR3 is 16 amino acids. The germline CDR1 and CDR2 sequences are KGHDR and SFDVKD. The CDR3 coding sequence is TGTGCCACCAGTGACCCCTTGGGGGGGAGCTCCTACGAGCAGTACTTC. This sequence encodes CATSDPLGGSSYEQYF.

A word on this clone: The junction departs from the called germline gene at one end, perhaps through a read error. The chain carries TRBV7-7 and TRBJ2-5, with D possibly TRBD1 on 5 matching bases. This CDR3 comprises 13 residues. CDR1 and CDR2 from the germline V gene are SSHAT and FNYEAQ (reference sequence). CDR3 bases: TGTGCTAGCAGCTTGGCAGGGCCAGAGACCCAGTACTTC. Its translation: CASSLAGPETQYF. The full variable domain, its missing parts supplied by reference TRBV7-7 and TRBJ2-5, is GAGVSQSPRYKVTKRGQDVTLRCDPISSHATLYWYQQALGQGPEFLTYFNYEAQPDKSGLPSDRFSAERPEGSISTLTIQRTEQRDSAMYRCASSLAGPETQYFGPGTRLLVL.

The chain joins TRBV27 to TRBJ2-2; 7 bases align to TRBD2. The V segment lost 4 bases and the J segment 0 bases; nucleotides outside the gene matches: 8. In germline, CDR1 is MNHEY, CDR2 SMNVEV (reference sequence). CDR3 length: 17 residues. CDR3 nucleotides: TGTGCCAGCAGTTCAATAGCGGGTTGGACGAACACCGGGGAGCTGTTTTTT. Encoded protein: CASSSIAGWTNTGELFF.

This clone was recorded at least ten times. V usage is TRBV7-9 and J usage is TRBJ1-6, with D possibly matching TRBD1 (5 bases). Trimming stripped 6 bases from V and 3 bases from J, with 12 bases between. This CDR3 has 15 residues. Germline V gives CDR1 SEHNR, CDR2 FQNEAQ (reference sequence). CDR3 bases: TGTGCCAGCAGACCCCCAGGGCTCTATAATTCACCCCTCCACTTT. Its translation is CASRPPGLYNSPLHF.

This clone is a singleton in its sample. V gene TRBV28 combines with J gene TRBJ2-6; the D gene is possibly TRBD2 (6 bases). V lost 2 bases and J lost 2, with 10 bases in between. The germline V gene has CDR1 MDHEN and CDR2 SYDVKM. The length of the CDR3 is 16 residues. Written as DNA, the CDR3 is TGTGCCAGCAGTTTACCCCCGGGGGCTGGGGCCAACGTCCTGACTTTC. Residues: CASSLPPGAGANVLTF.

The chain uses TRBV11-2 and TRBJ2-4; D is ambiguous. The CDR3 length is 14 residues. The germline gives CDR1 SGHAT, CDR2 FQNNGV. The V and J ends lost 1 base and 6 bases respectively, with 10 bases between them. CDR3 coding DNA: TGTGCCAGCAGCTTAGGGCAGTCAGGAAACATTCAGTACTTC. As protein: CASSLGQSGNIQYF.